This TCR beta chain was sequenced in a study of blood T cell repertoires in COVID-19. Using immunoSEQ multiplex PCR, the repertoire was profiled, and TCRdb retains in-frame clones only, with some absent. The data contain 250,000 to 400,000 clones, roughly 90% of them singletons. The sequencing input was peripheral blood. The source of this sequence is a woman aged 25 to 39 with COVID-19, enrolled during active disease.

The CDR3 is CASSFLGDNTEAFF. In DNA form, the CDR3 reads TGTGCCAGCAGTTTTTTAGGGGATAACACTGAAGCTTTCTTT. The rearrangement joins TRBV27 to TRBJ1-1; TRBD1 might be the D (5 bases). CDR3 length: 14 amino acids. Trimming took off 3 bases at V and 2 bases at J, with 10 bases between the two ends. The germline V gene has CDR1 MNHEY and CDR2 SMNVEV (reference sequence).